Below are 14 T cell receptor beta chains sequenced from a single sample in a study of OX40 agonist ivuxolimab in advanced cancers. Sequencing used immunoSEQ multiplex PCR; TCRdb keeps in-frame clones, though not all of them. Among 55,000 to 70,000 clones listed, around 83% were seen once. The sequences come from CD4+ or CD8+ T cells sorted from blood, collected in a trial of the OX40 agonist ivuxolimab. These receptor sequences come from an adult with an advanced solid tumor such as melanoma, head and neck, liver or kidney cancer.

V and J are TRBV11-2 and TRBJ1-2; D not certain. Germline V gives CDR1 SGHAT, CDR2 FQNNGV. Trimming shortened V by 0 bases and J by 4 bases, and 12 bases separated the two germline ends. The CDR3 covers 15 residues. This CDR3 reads CASSLDRMTSYGYTF. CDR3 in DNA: TGTGCCAGCAGCTTAGATCGAATGACCAGCTATGGCTACACCTTC.

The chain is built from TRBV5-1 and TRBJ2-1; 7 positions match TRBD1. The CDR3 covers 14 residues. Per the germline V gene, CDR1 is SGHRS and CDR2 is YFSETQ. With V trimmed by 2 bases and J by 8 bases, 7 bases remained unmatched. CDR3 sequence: CASSLGTEGDEQFF. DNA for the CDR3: TGCGCCAGCAGCTTAGGGACAGAGGGGGATGAGCAGTTCTTC.

The CDR3 DNA follows: TGCGCCAGCAGCTTGAATGCGGGGGTTCGGGGCGAGCAGTACTTC. This translates into CASSLNAGVRGEQYF. J is TRBJ2-7 and V is TRBV5-1; 7 bases are shared with TRBD2. The CDR3 extends over 15 amino acids. Trimming took 1 base from V and 6 from J; bases not matched to a gene: 10. Germline CDR1 reads SGHRS; CDR2 reads YFSETQ.

CDR3 nucleotide sequence: TGCGCCAGCAGCCGGCAGGAGGGGACAAGGGGTTTCTTT. It is translated as CASSRQEGTRGFF. This chain connects TRBV5-1 to TRBJ1-1; D is possibly TRBD1 (6 bases). The germline V gene has CDR1 SGHRS and CDR2 YFSETQ. V was shortened by 4 bases and J by 13 bases, with 20 bases between the two germline ends. The CDR3 loop spans 13 amino acids. The full variable domain, with the rest looked up from reference TRBV5-1 and TRBJ1-1, is KAGVTQTPRYLIKTRGQQVTLSCSPISGHRSVSWYQQTPGQGLQFLFEYFSETQRNKGNFPGRFSGRQFSNSRSEMNVSTLELGDSALYLCASSRQEGTRGFFGQGTRLTVV.

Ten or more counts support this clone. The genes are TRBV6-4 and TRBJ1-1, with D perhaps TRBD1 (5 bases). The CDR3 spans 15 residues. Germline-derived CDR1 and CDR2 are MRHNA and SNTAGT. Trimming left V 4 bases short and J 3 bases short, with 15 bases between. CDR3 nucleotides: TGTGCCAGCAGTGGGATGGGGGGTAGGGACACTGAAGCTTTCTTT. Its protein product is CASSGMGGRDTEAFF.

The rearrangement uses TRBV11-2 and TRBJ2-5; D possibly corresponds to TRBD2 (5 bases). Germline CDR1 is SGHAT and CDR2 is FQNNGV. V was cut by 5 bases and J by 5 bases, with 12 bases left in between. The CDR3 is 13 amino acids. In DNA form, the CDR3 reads TGTGCCAGCAGCGTACTAGTATCCGAGACCCAGTACTTC. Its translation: CASSVLVSETQYF.

CDR3 loop: CASSPRSAGSSYEQYF. The CDR3 coding sequence is TGTGCCAGCTCACCAAGGTCAGCCGGCAGCTCCTACGAGCAGTACTTC. The genes are TRBV18 and TRBJ2-7; D is unresolved. Germline V gives CDR1 KGHSH, CDR2 LQKENI. V lost 2 bases, J lost 0 bases, and 14 bases lay in between. The CDR3 is 16 amino acids.

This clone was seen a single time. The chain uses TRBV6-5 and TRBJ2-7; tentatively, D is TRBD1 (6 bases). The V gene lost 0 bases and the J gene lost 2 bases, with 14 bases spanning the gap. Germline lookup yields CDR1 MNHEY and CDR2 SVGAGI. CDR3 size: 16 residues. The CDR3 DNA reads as TGTGCCAGCAGTTACTCGAAGGGGGACGTAGCCTACGAGCAGTACTTC. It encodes CASSYSKGDVAYEQYF.

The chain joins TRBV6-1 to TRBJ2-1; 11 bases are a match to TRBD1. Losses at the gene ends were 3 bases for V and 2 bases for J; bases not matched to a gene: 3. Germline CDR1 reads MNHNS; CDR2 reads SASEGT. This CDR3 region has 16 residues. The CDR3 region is CASSDRTGGPYNEQFF. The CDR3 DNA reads TGTGCCAGCAGTGACAGGACAGGGGGCCCCTACAATGAGCAGTTCTTC.

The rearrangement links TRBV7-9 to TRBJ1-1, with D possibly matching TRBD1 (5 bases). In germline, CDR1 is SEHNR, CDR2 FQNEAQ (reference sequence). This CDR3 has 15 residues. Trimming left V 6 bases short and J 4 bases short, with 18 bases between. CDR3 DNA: TGTGCCAGCAGACCCGTCCCAGGGACCATCACTGAAGCTTTCTTT. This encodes CASRPVPGTITEAFF.

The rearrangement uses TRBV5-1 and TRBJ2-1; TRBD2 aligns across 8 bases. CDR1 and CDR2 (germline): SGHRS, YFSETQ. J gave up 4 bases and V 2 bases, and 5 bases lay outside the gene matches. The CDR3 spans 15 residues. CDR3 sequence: CASSFDGGDYNEQFF. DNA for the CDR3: TGCGCCAGCAGCTTTGACGGGGGGGATTACAATGAGCAGTTCTTC.

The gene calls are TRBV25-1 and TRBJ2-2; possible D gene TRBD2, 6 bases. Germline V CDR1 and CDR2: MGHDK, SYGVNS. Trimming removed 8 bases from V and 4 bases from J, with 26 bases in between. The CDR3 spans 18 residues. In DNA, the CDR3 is TGTGCCAGCTCGACCCTCGGAAGGGACGGAGGGTCCACCGGGGAGCTGTTTTTT. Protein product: CASSTLGRDGGSTGELFF.

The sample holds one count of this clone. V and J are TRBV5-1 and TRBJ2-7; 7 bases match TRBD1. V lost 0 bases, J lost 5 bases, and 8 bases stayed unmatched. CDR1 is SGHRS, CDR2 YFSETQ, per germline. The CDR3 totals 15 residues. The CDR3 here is CASSLVPGTDNEQYF. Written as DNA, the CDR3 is TGCGCCAGCAGCTTGGTTCCCGGGACAGACAACGAGCAGTACTTC.

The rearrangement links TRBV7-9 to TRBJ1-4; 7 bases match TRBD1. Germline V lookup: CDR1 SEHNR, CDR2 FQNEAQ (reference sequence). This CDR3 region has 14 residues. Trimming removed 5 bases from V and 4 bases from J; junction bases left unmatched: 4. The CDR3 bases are TGTGCCAGCAGCCAAACAGGGGTTAATGAAAAACTGTTTTTT. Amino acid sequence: CASSQTGVNEKLFF.